This is a list of T cell receptor beta chains from one sample in a study of a mutant IDH1 vaccine in newly diagnosed glioma. The protocol was immunoSEQ multiplex PCR, while the TCRdb copy is restricted to in-frame clones and leaves out a portion. Seen here are roughly 25,000 clones, around 93% observed once, and the top ten hold about 1.2%. The specimen was PBMCs, collected from a glioma patient treated with radiotherapy, temozolomide or both. These receptor sequences come from a man in his forties or fifties with glioma. CDR3s leave out the opening cysteine and the closing phenylalanine or tryptophan. The order of the fields is V gene, J gene, CDR3 protein.

>TRBV5-1|TRBJ2-3
ASSFRTSGRAAADTQY
>TRBV7-9|TRBJ1-4
ASSLVGAGEKLF
>TRBV30|TRBJ1-2
AWSVQRRNYGYT
>TRBV10-3|TRBJ2-7
AIRDWTGSSYEQY
>TRBV19|TRBJ1-2
ASSKLGISNYGYT
>TRBV11-3|TRBJ2-6
ASSSWEAGANVLT
>TRBV19|TRBJ2-7
ASARDSISYEQY
>TRBV27|TRBJ2-2
ASSTGRGMFTGELF
>TRBV5-6|TRBJ2-5
ASSLVVLETQY
>TRBV18|TRBJ1-3
ASSPWSLSGNTIY
>TRBV4-3|TRBJ2-7
ASSPTTGGYEQY